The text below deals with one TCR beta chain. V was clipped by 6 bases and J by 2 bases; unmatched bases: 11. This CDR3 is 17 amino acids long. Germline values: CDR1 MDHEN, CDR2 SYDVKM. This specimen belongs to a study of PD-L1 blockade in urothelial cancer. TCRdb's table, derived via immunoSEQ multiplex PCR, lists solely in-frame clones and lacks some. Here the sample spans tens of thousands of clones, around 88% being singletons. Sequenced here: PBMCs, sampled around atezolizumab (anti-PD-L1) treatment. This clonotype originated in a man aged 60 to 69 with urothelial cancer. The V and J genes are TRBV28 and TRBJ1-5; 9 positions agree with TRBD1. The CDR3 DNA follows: TGTGCCAGCAGGTACCGGGACAGGGTTAATCGCAATCAGCCCCAGCATTTT. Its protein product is CASRYRDRVNRNQPQHF.